This note documents a single TCR beta chain sequence. The antigen this receptor binds is unknown. No base quality values were provided; no much bigger clone lies one nucleotide off. The germline V gene encodes CDR1 SQVTM and CDR2 ANQGSEA. The junction shows trimming of 4 bases on V and 3 bases on J, plus 10 bases between the germline ends. The CDR3, cysteine through phenylalanine, is 13 amino acids long. The sequence is cut down to CDR3 DNA, 39 bases in frame from base 1. The data stem from a study of technical replicates of blood from several donors (dated by TCRdb to the late 2010s). The library was built by means of the immunoSEQ multiplex PCR assay. Here the immuneACCESS table is served through TCRdb, limited to in-frame sequences with V and J called. Missing clones are a known gap in these copies; in checked studies unresolved V genes cover under half, and the rest lacks a known reason. This sample is represented by roughly 85,000 clones; 94% of them were singletons. In total, the top ten clones hold under 0.3% of the sample.

The source of this sequence is a human donor in good health. The sample comprised T cells isolated from PBMCs. The chain couples TRBV29-1 to TRBJ1-5, with TRBD1 perhaps the D gene, on 5 matching bases. The sequence in DNA is TGCAGCGTTGCGGGGGAGCTCAATCAGCCCCAGCATTTT. It specifies CSVAGELNQPQHF.